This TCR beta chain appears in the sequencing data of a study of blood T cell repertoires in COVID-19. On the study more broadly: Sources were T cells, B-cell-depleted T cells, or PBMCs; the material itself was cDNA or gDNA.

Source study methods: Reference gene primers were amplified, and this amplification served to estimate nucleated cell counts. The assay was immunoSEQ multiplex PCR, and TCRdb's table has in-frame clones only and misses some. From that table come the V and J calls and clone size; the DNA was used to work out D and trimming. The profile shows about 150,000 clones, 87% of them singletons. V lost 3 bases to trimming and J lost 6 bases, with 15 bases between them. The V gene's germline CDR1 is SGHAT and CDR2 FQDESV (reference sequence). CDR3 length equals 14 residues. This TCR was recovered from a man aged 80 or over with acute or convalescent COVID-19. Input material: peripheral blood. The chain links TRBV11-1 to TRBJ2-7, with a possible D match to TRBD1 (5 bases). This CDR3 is CASSFSWTRSEQYF. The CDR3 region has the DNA TGTGCCAGCAGCTTCAGTTGGACACGTAGCGAGCAGTACTTC.